The 15 T cell receptor beta chains given below trace back to one sample, sequenced in a study of blood T cell repertoires in COVID-19 (dated by TCRdb to 2020 to 2022). Library preparation employed the immunoSEQ multiplex PCR assay. The table was pulled from immuneACCESS by TCRdb, which kept in-frame rearrangements only. Such tables lose some clones; where checked, under half of the loss comes from unresolved V genes, and the rest has no known cause. The sample records a few hundred thousand clones, roughly nine tenths of which are singletons. The ten most abundant clones make up roughly 3.3% of the sample. Specimen: PBMCs or T cells enriched from blood (not recorded which). The origin of the receptors is a woman between 45 and 65 years old in a cohort exposed to, infected with or recovered from COVID-19 (not recorded which).

The rearrangement joins TRBV28 to TRBJ1-2; D unclear. V lost 7 bases and J lost 3, with 9 bases in between. CDR3 length: 12 amino acids. Germline assignment: CDR1 MDHEN and CDR2 SYDVKM. In DNA, the CDR3 is TGTGCCAGCAACGCTGGAGACTATGGCTACACCTTC. It is translated as CASNAGDYGYTF.

The chain links TRBV7-2 to TRBJ2-5, with 7 bases aligning to TRBD2. The CDR3 is made up of 17 amino acids. V lost 1 base to trimming and J lost 3 bases; unmatched junction nucleotides: 11. The V gene's germline CDR1 is SGHTA and CDR2 FQGNSA. CDR3: CASSLEVWRGRKETQYF. CDR3 bases: TGTGCCAGCAGCTTAGAGGTTTGGCGGGGGAGGAAAGAGACCCAGTACTTC.

This clone showed up just once. The chain links TRBV27 to TRBJ1-1; TRBD1 agrees at 8 bases. The germline gives CDR1 MNHEY, CDR2 SMNVEV (reference sequence). V lost 3 bases, J lost 11 bases, and 14 bases stayed unmatched. This CDR3 contains 15 residues. For the CDR3, the DNA is TGTGCCAGCAGTTTCGGGACAGGAGGCCCGAAGGCTGCTTTCTTT. Protein sequence: CASSFGTGGPKAAFF.

The chain joins TRBV4-2 to TRBJ2-7; 8 bases match TRBD1. Germline-derived CDR1 and CDR2 are LGHNA and YNFKEQ. There are 15 residues in the CDR3. The ends lost 0 bases at V and 2 bases at J; junction bases unmatched: 3. The CDR3, as DNA: TGTGCCAGCAGCCAAGATTTGACAGGGGCCTACGAGCAGTACTTC. Residues: CASSQDLTGAYEQYF.

This clone was counted a few times. The chain has TRBV5-1 and TRBJ1-1; no clear D. The CDR3 runs 14 residues. The V gene's germline CDR1 is SGHRS and CDR2 YFSETQ. Trimming cost V 3 bases and J 4 bases, with 13 bases left between them. This CDR3 is CASSSLGGATEAFF. CDR3 DNA sequence: TGCGCCAGCAGCTCGCTCGGCGGTGCCACTGAAGCTTTCTTT.

V is TRBV29-1 and J is TRBJ2-2; D is unclear. CDR1 is SQVTM and CDR2 is ANQGSEA in the germline V gene. CDR3 length: 14 amino acids. V gave up 7 bases and J gave up 0 bases, with 12 bases separating them. For the CDR3, the DNA is TGCAGCGCCGAACCGGTTTCGAACACCGGGGAGCTGTTTTTT. It translates to CSAEPVSNTGELFF.

The chain has TRBV9 and TRBJ1-3, with TRBD1 as a possible D gene (5 bases). Deletions cut 0 bases from V and 4 bases from J, with 5 bases between. Germline CDR1 SGDLS, CDR2 YYNGEE. This CDR3 spans 13 amino acids. The CDR3 sequence: CASSVDRGNTIYF. CDR3 nucleotides: TGTGCCAGCAGCGTAGACAGGGGAAACACCATATATTTT.

The chain is built from TRBV18 and TRBJ2-2; D unclear. V was trimmed by 0 bases and J by 5 bases, leaving 7 bases between them. From germline, CDR1 is KGHSH and CDR2 LQKENI. The CDR3 is made up of 14 amino acids. Here the CDR3 reads CASSPPGRTGELFF. For the CDR3, the DNA is TGTGCCAGCTCACCACCGGGCAGAACCGGGGAGCTGTTTTTT.

V usage is TRBV18 and J usage is TRBJ1-1; D is unresolved. From germline, CDR1 is KGHSH and CDR2 LQKENI. The CDR3 runs 14 residues. Deletions cut 1 base from V and 1 base from J, with 7 bases between. In nucleotides, the CDR3 is TGTGCCAGCTCACCACTACAGCAGAACACTGAAGCTTTCTTT. The encoded protein is CASSPLQQNTEAFF.

The chain employs TRBV28 and TRBJ1-6; 8 nucleotides agree with TRBD1. Germline CDR1 is MDHEN and CDR2 is SYDVKM. This CDR3 has 15 amino acids. V lost 6 bases to trimming and J lost 9 bases; unmatched junction nucleotides: 10. CDR3 in DNA: TGTGCCAGCAGGCGTTGGCAGGGGGCTTCTTCACCCCTCCACTTT. Amino acids: CASRRWQGASSPLHF.

The chain combines TRBV11-2 with TRBJ1-1, with D possibly being TRBD1 (6 bases). This CDR3 is 16 amino acids long. CDR1 SGHAT and CDR2 FQNNGV come from the germline V gene. Trimming shortened V by 4 bases and J by 0 bases, and 15 bases separated the two germline ends. The CDR3 nucleotides read TGTGCCAGCAGCTATACCCAGGGGAACATGAACACTGAAGCTTTCTTT. Its translation: CASSYTQGNMNTEAFF.

This clone turned up a few times. V and J are TRBV23-1 and TRBJ1-2; maybe TRBD1 (6 bases). TRBV23-1 qualifies as an ORF whose function is uncertain. The V end was cut by 0 bases, the J end by 4 bases, with 12 bases between. The CDR3 loop spans 15 amino acids. The CDR3 sequence is CASSQSGWGLYGYTF. In DNA, the CDR3 is TGCGCCAGCAGTCAATCGGGCTGGGGGCTCTATGGCTACACCTTC.

The V call is TRBV9, the J call TRBJ2-1; perhaps TRBD2 as D (6 bases). Germline assignment: CDR1 SGDLS and CDR2 YYNGEE. The ends were cut back, 10 bases at V and 7 bases at J, with 15 bases in the middle. This CDR3 spans 12 amino acids. The CDR3 DNA is TGTGCCCACAATAGCGGTTGTAATGAGCAGTTCTTC. It encodes CAHNSGCNEQFF.

This chain connects TRBV7-9 to TRBJ2-5; D remains unclear. V lost 1 base, J lost 0 bases, and 12 bases lay in between. There are 16 residues in the CDR3. Germline-derived CDR1 and CDR2 are SEHNR and FQNEAQ (reference sequence). CDR3 protein: CASSLVFSADQETQYF. The CDR3 DNA follows: TGTGCCAGCAGCTTAGTTTTTTCGGCGGACCAAGAGACCCAGTACTTC.

The rearrangement joins TRBV7-9 to TRBJ2-7, with 9 bases matching TRBD1. Trimming removed 5 bases from V and 2 bases from J; junction bases left unmatched: 7. The CDR3 extends over 15 amino acids. Germline V lookup: CDR1 SEHNR, CDR2 FQNEAQ (reference sequence). CDR3 DNA: TGTGCCAGCAGCAGAGGACAGGGGTCCCCCTACGAGCAGTACTTC. This translates into CASSRGQGSPYEQYF.